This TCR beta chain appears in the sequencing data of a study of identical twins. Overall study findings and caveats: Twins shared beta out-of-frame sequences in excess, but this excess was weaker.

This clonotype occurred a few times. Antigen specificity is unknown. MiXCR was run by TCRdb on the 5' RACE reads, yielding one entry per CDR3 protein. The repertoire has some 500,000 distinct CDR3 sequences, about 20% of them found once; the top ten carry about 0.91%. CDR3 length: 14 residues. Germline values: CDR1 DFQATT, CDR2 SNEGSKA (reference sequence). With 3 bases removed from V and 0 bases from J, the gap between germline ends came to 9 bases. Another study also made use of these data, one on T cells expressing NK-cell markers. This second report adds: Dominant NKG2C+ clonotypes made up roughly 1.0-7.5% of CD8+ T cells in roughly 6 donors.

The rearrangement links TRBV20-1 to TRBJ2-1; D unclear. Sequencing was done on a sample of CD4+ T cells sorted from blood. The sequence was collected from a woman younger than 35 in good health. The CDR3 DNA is TGCAGTGCTAGTAAGCTTCTCTCCTACAATGAGCAGTTCTTC. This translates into CSASKLLSYNEQFF.